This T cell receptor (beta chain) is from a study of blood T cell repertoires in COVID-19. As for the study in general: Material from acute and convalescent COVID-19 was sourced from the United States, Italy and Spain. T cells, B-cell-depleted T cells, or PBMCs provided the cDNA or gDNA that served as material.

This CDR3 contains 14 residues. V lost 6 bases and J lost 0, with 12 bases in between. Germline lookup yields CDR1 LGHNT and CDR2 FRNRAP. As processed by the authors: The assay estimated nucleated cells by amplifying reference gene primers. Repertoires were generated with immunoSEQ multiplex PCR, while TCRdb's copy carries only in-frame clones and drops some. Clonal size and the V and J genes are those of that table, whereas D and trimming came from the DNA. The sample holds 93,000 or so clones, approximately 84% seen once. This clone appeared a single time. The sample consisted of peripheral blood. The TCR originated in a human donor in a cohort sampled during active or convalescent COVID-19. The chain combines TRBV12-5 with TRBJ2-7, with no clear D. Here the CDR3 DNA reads TGTGCTAGTGGGATAGGAGCGACCTCCTACGAGCAGTACTTC. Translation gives CASGIGATSYEQYF.